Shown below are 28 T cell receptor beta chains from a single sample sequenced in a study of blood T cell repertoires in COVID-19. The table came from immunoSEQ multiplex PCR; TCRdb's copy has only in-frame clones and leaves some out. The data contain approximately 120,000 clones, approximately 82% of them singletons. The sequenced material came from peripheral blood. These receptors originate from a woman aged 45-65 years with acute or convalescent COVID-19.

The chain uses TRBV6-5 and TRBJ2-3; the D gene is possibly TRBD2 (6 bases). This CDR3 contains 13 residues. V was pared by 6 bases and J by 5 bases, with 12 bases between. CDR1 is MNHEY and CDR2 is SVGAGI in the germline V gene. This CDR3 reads CASSARGKDTQYF. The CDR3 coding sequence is TGTGCCAGCAGCGCCCGGGGGAAAGATACGCAGTATTTT.

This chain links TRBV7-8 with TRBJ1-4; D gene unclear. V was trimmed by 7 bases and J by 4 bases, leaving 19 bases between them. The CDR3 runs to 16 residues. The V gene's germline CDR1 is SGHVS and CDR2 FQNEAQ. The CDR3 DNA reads TGTGCCAGCACCCTCCCTGCGCCGGGGTTTAATGAAAAACTGTTTTTT. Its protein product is CASTLPAPGFNEKLFF.

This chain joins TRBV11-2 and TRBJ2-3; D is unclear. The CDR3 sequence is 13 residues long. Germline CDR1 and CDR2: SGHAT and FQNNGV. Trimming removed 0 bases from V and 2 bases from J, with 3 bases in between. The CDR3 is CASSLDSTDTQYF. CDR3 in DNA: TGTGCCAGCAGCTTAGACTCCACAGATACGCAGTATTTT. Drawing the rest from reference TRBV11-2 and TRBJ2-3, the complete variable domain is EAGVAQSPRYKIIEKRQSVAFWCNPISGHATLYWYQQILGQGPKLLIQFQNNGVVDDSQLPKDRFSAERLKGVDSTLKIQPAKLEDSAVYLCASSLDSTDTQYFGPGTRLTVL.

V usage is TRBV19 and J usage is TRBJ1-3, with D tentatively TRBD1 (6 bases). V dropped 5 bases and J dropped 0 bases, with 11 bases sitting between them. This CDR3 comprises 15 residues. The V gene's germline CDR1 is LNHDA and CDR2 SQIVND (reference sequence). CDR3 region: CASSLWDNSGNTIYF. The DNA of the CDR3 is TGTGCCAGTAGTCTCTGGGACAACTCTGGAAACACCATATATTTT.

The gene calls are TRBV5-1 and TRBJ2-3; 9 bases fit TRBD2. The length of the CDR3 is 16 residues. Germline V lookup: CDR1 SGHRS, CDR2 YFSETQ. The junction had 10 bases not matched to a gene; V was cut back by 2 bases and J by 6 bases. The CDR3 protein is CASSLSGGGAEDTQYF. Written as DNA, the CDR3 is TGCGCCAGCAGCTTATCAGGCGGGGGGGCAGAGGATACGCAGTATTTT.

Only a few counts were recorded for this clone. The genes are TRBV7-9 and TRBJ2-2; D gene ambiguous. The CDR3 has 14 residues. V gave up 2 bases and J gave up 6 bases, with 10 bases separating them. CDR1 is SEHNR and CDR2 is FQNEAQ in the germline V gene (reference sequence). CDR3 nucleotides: TGTGCCAGCAGCTTAATGGAGCAGTCCGGGGAGCTGTTTTTT. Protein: CASSLMEQSGELFF.

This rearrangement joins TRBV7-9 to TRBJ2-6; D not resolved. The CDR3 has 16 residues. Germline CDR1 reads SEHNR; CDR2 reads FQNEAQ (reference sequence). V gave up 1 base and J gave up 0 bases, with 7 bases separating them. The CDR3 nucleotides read TGTGCCAGCAGCTTAGAAGTGAGCTCTGGGGCCAACGTCCTGACTTTC. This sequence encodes CASSLEVSSGANVLTF.

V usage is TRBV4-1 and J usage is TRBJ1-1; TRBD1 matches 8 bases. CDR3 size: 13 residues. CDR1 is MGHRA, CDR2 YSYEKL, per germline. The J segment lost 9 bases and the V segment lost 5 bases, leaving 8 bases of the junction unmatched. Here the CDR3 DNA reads TGCGCCAGCAGCTCGACCCAGGGGGCGAAAGCTTTCTTT. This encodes CASSSTQGAKAFF.

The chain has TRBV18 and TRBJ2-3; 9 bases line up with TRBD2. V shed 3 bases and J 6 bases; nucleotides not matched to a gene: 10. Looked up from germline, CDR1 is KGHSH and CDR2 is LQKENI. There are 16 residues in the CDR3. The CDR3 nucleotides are TGTGCCAGCTCACCGGAGGTAGCGGGAGTCGGGGATACGCAGTATTTT. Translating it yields CASSPEVAGVGDTQYF.

Here the CDR3 reads CASRPSGQGAHGYTF. CDR3 nucleotide sequence: TGTGCCAGCAGGCCAAGCGGACAGGGGGCGCATGGCTACACCTTC. J is TRBJ1-2 and V is TRBV27; 11 positions match TRBD1. The CDR3 is 15 amino acids. The trim removed 6 bases at V and 6 bases at J, leaving 9 bases unmatched. Germline V CDR1 and CDR2: MNHEY, SMNVEV (reference sequence).

CDR3 sequence (DNA): TGTGCCAGTAGTCCGCGGACTAGCAAGGTGGATGAGCAGTTCTTC. This encodes CASSPRTSKVDEQFF. The V gene is TRBV19, the J gene TRBJ2-1, with 8 nucleotides matching TRBD2. Trimming cost V 5 bases and J 8 bases; bases outside gene matches: 11. Germline V gene lookup returns CDR1 LNHDA and CDR2 SQIVND (reference sequence). The CDR3 has 15 residues.

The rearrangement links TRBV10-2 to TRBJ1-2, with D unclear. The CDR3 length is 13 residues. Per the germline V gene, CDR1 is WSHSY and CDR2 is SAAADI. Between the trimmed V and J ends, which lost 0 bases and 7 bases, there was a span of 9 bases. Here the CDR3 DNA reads TGCGCCAGCAGTGAGTCACGGGTCGGTGGCTACACCTTC. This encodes CASSESRVGGYTF.

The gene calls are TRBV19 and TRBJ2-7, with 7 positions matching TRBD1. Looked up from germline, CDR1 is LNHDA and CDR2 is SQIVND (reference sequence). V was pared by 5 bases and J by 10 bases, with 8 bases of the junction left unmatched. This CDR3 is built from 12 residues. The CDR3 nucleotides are TGTGCCAGTAGTTACGACAGGGCCGAACAGTACTTC. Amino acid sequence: CASSYDRAEQYF.

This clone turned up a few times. For the CDR3, the DNA is TGTGCCACCAGTGACACCGACAGGGGGGGAATCTACGAGCAGTACTTC. Translated, it gives CATSDTDRGGIYEQYF. The rearrangement uses TRBV24-1 and TRBJ2-7; 9 bases align to TRBD1. Trimming took 4 bases from V and 3 from J; bases not matched to a gene: 9. Germline V gene lookup returns CDR1 KGHDR and CDR2 SFDVKD. The CDR3 is made up of 16 amino acids.

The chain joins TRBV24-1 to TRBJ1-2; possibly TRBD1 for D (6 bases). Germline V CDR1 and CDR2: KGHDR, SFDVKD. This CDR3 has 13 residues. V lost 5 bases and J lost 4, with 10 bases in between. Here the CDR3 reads CATSAGTSYGYTF. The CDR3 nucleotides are TGTGCCACCAGTGCTGGGACAAGCTATGGCTACACCTTC.

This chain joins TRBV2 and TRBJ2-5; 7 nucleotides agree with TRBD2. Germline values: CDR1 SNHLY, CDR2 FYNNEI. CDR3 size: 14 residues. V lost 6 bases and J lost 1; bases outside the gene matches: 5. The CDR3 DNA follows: TGTGCCAGCAGAGAGTTAGCGGGCCAAGAGACCCAGTACTTC. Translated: CASRELAGQETQYF. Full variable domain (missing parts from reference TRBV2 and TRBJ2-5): EPEVTQTPSHQVTQMGQEVILRCVPISNHLYFYWYRQILGQKVEFLVSFYNNEISEKSEIFDDQFSVERPDGSNFTLKIRSTKLEDSAMYFCASRELAGQETQYFGPGTRLLVL.

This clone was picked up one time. This CDR3 is CASRGQNSGANVLTF. CDR3 nucleotide sequence: TGCGCCAGCAGGGGACAAAACTCTGGGGCCAACGTCCTGACTTTC. V and J are TRBV5-1 and TRBJ2-6, with a possible D match to TRBD1 (6 bases). Germline V gives CDR1 SGHRS, CDR2 YFSETQ. The CDR3 consists of 15 residues. V lost 5 bases, J lost 0 bases, and 9 bases lay in between.

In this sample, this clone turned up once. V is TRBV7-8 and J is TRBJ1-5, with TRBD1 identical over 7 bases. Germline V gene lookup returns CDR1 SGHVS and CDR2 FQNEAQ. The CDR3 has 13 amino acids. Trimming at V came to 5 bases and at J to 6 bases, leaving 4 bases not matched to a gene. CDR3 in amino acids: CASSRTGIQPQHF. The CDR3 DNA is TGTGCCAGCAGCCGGACAGGAATTCAGCCCCAGCATTTT.

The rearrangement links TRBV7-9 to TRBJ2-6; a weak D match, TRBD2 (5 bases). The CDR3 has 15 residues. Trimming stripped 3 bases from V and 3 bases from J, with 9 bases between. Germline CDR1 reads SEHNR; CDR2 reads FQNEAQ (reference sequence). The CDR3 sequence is CASSFAGNGANVLTF. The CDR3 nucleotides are TGTGCCAGCAGCTTCGCCGGGAATGGGGCCAACGTCCTGACTTTC. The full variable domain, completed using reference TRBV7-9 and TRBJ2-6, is DTGVSQNPRHKITKRGQNVTFRCDPISEHNRLYWYRQTLGQGPEFLTYFQNEAQLEKSRLLSDRFSAERPKGSFSTLEIQRTEQGDSAMYLCASSFAGNGANVLTFGAGSRLTVL.

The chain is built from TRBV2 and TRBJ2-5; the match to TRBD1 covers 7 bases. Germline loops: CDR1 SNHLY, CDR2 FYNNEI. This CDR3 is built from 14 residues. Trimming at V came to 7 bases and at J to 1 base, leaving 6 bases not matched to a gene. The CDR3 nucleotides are TGTGCCAGCACGAAACAGGGGACCCAAGAGACCCAGTACTTC. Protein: CASTKQGTQETQYF.

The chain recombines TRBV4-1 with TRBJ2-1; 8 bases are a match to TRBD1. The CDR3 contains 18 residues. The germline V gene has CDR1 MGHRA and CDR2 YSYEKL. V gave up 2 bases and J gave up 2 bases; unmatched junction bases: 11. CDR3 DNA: TGCGCCAGCAGCCAAAAACCTCAGGACAGGGAGCCCTACAATGAGCAGTTCTTC. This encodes CASSQKPQDREPYNEQFF.

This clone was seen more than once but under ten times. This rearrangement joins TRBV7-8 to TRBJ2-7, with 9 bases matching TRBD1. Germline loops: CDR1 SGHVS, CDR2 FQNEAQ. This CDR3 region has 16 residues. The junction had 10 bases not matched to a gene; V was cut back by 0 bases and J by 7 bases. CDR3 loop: CASSLASRTGVGEQYF. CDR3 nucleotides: TGTGCCAGCAGCTTAGCGTCGAGGACAGGGGTGGGGGAGCAGTACTTC.

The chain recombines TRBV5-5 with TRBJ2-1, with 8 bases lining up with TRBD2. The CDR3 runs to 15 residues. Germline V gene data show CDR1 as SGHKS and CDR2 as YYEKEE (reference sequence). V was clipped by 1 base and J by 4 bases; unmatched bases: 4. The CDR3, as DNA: TGTGCCAGCAGCTTGATAAGCGGGAGTTACAATGAGCAGTTCTTC. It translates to CASSLISGSYNEQFF.

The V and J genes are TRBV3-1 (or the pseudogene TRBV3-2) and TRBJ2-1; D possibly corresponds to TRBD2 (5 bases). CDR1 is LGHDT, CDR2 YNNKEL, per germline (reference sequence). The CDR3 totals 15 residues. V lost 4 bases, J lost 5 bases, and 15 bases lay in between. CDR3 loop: CASSLLGSRDNEQFF. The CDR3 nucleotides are TGTGCCAGCAGCCTTCTGGGGAGTAGGGACAATGAGCAGTTCTTC.

The CDR3 region has the DNA TGTGCCAGCAGTGCAGCTTATCGGAGTGGCTACACCTTC. Translated: CASSAAYRSGYTF. The J gene is TRBJ1-2, the V gene TRBV6-4, with no clear D. The CDR3 totals 13 residues. Germline values: CDR1 MRHNA, CDR2 SNTAGT. Trimming took 4 bases from V and 7 from J, leaving 13 bases between them.

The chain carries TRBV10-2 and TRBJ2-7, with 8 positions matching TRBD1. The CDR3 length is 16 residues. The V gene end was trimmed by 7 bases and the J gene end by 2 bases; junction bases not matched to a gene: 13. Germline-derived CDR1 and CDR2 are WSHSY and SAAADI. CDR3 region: CASKLPATGDTYEQYF. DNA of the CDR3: TGCGCCAGCAAGCTCCCCGCGACAGGGGATACCTACGAGCAGTACTTC.

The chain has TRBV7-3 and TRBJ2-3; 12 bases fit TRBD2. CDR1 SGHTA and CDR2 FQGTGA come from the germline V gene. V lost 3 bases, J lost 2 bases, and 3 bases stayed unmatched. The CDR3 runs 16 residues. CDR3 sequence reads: CASSFTSGGLTDTQYF. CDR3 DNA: TGTGCCAGCAGCTTTACTAGCGGGGGGCTCACAGATACGCAGTATTTT.

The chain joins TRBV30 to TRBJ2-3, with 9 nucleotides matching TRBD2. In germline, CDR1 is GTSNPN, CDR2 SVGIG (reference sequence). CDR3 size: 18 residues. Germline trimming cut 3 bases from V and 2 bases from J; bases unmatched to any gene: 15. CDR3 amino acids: CAWSPKPGTSKPTDTQYF. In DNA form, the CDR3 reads TGTGCCTGGAGCCCTAAACCCGGGACTAGCAAACCCACAGATACGCAGTATTTT.